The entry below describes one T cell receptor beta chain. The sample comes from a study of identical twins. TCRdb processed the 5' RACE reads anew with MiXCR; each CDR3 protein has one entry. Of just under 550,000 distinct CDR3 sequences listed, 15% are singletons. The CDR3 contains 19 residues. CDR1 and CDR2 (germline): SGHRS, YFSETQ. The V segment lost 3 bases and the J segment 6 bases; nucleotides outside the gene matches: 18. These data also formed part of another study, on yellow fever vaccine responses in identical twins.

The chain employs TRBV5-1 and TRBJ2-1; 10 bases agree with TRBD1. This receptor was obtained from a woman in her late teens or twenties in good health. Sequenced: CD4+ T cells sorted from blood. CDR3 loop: CASSSPGTGDASSGNEQFF. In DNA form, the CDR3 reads TGCGCCAGCAGCTCCCCCGGGACAGGGGATGCGAGTTCGGGCAATGAGCAGTTCTTC.